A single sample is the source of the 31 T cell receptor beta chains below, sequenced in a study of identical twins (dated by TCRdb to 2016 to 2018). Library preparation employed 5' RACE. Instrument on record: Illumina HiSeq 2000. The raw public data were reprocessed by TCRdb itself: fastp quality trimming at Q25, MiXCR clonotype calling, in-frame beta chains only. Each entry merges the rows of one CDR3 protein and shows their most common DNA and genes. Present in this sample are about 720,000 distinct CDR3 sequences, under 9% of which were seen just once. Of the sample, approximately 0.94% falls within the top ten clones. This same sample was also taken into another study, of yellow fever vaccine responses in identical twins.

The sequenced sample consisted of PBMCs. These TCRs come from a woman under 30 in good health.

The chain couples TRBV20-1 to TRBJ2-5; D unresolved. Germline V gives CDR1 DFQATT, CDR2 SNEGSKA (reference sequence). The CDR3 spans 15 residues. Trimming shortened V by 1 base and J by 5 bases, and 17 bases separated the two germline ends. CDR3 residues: CSARGPRSPPETQYF. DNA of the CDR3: TGCAGTGCTAGAGGTCCTAGATCGCCCCCGGAGACCCAGTACTTC.

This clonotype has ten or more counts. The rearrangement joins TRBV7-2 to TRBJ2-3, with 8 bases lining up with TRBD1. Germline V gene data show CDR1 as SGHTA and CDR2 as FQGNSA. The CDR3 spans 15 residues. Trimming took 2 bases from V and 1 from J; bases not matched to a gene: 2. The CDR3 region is CASSLKTGGTDTQYF. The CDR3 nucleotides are TGTGCCAGCAGCTTAAAGACAGGGGGCACAGATACGCAGTATTTT.

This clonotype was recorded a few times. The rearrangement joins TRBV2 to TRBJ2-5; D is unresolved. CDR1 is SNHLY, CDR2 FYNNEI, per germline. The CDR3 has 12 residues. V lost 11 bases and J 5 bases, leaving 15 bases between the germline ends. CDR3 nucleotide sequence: TGTGCCTCCCAGGCTTTTTCCGAGACCCAGTACTTC. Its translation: CASQAFSETQYF.

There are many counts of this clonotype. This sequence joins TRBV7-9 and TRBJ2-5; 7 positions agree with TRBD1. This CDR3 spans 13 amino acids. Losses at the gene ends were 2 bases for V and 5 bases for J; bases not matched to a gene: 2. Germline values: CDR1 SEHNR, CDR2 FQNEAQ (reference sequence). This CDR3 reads CASSLQGVETQYF. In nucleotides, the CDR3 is TGTGCCAGCAGCTTACAGGGGGTGGAGACCCAGTACTTC.

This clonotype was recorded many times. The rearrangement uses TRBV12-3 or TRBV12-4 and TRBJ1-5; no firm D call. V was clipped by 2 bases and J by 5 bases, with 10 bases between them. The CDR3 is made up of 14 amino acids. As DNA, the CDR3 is TGTGCCAGCAGTTTACCCGGGATCGATCAGCCCCAGCATTTT. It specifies CASSLPGIDQPQHF.

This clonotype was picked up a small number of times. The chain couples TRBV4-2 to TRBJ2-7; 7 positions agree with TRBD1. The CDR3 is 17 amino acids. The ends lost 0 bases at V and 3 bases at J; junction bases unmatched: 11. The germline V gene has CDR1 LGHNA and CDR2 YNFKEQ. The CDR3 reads CASSQEAGAQGLYEQYF. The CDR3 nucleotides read TGTGCCAGCAGCCAAGAGGCAGGAGCACAGGGGCTCTACGAGCAGTACTTC.

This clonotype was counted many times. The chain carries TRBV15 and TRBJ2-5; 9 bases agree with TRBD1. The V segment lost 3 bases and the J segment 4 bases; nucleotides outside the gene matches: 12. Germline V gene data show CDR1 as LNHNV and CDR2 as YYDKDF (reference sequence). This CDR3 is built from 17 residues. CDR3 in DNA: TGTGCCACCAGCAGCTTGACAGGGGGAGCGGTACGAGAGACCCAGTACTTC. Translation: CATSSLTGGAVRETQYF.

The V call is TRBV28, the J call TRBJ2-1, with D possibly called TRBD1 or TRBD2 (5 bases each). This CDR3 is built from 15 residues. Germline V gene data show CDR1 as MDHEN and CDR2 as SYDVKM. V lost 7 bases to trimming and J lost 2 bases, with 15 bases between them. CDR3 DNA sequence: TGTGCCAGCATCTTTGGGGACCTCCCCTACAATGAGCAGTTCTTC. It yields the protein CASIFGDLPYNEQFF. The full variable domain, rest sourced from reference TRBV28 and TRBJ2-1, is DVKVTQSSRYLVKRTGEKVFLECVQDMDHENMFWYRQDPGLGLRLIYFSYDVKMKEKGDIPEGYSVSREKKERFSLILESASTNQTSMYLCASIFGDLPYNEQFFGPGTRLTVL.

CDR3 DNA sequence: TGTGCCAGCAGCCAGGCGACTAGCGGTCTCGGGGAGACCCAGTACTTC. Translating gives CASSQATSGLGETQYF. This chain connects TRBV4-2 to TRBJ2-5, with TRBD2 matching 9 bases. CDR1 is LGHNA and CDR2 is YNFKEQ in the germline V gene. Trimming at V came to 3 bases and at J to 5 bases, leaving 10 bases not matched to a gene. The CDR3 is made up of 16 amino acids.

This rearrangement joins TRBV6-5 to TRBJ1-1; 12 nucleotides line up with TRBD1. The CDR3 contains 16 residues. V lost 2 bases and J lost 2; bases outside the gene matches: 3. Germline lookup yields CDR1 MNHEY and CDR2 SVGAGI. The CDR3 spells CASSYGTGGLNTEAFF. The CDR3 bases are TGTGCCAGCAGTTACGGGACAGGGGGCTTAAACACTGAAGCTTTCTTT.

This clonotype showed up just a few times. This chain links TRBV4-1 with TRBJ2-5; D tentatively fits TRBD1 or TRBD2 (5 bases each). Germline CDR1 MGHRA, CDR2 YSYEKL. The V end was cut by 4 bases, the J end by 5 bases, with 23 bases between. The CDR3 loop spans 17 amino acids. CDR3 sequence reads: CASSPIGTRPHGETQYF. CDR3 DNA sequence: TGCGCCAGCAGCCCCATAGGGACCCGTCCCCACGGGGAGACCCAGTACTTC.

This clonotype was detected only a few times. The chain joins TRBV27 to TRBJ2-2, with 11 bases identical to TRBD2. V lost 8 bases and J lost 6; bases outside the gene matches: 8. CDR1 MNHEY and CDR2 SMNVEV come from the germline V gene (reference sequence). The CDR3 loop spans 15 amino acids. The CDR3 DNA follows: TGTGCCAGCCTAGCGGGGGGAACTTGGTCCGGGGAGCTGTTTTTT. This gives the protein CASLAGGTWSGELFF.

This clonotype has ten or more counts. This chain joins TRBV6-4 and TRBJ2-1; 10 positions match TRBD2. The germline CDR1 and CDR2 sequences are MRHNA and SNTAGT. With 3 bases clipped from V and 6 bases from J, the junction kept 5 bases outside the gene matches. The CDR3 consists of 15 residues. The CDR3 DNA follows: TGTGCCAGCAGTGAGGGTAGCGGGGGGCCCAATGAGCAGTTCTTC. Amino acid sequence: CASSEGSGGPNEQFF.

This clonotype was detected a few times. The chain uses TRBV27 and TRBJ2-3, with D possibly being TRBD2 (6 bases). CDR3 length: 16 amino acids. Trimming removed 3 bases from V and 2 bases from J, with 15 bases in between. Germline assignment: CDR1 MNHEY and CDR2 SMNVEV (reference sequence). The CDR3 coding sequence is TGTGCCAGCAGTTTCCTCTGGGGACTCTCCACAGATACGCAGTATTTT. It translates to CASSFLWGLSTDTQYF.

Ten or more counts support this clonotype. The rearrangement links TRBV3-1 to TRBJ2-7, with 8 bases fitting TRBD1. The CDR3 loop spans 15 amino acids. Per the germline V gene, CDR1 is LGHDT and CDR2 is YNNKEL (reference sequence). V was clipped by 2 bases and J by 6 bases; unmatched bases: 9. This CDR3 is CASSQKGGTGGEQYF. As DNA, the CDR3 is TGTGCCAGCAGCCAAAAAGGGGGGACAGGTGGCGAGCAGTACTTC.

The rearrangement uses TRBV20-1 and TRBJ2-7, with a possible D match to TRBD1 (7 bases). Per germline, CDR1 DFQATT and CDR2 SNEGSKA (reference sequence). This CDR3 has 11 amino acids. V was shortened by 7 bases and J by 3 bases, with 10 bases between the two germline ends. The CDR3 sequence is CSEQGGYEQYF. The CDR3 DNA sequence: TGCAGTGAGCAGGGGGGCTACGAGCAGTACTTC.

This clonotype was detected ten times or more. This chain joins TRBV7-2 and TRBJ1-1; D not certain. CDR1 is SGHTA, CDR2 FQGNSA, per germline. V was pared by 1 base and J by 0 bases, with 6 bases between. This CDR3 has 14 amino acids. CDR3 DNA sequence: TGTGCCAGCAGCTTAGGACAAATGAACACTGAAGCTTTCTTT. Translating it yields CASSLGQMNTEAFF.

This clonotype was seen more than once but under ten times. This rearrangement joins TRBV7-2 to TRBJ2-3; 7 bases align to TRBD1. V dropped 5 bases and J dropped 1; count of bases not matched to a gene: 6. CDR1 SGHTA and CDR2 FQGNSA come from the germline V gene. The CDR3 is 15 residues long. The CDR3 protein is CASSPDRVGTDTQYF. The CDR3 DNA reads TGTGCCAGCAGCCCTGACAGGGTTGGCACAGATACGCAGTATTTT.

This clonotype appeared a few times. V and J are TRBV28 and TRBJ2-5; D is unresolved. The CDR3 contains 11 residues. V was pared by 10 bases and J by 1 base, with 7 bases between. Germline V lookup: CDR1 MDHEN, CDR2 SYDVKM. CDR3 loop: CAITGQETQYF. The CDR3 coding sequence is TGTGCCATCACGGGCCAAGAGACCCAGTACTTC.

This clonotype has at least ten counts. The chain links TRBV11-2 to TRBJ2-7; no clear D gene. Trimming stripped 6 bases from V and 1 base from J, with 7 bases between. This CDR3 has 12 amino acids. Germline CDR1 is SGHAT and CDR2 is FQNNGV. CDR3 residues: CASSFTSYEQYF. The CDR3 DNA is TGTGCCAGCAGTTTTACTTCCTACGAGCAGTACTTC. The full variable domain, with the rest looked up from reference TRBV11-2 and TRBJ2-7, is EAGVAQSPRYKIIEKRQSVAFWCNPISGHATLYWYQQILGQGPKLLIQFQNNGVVDDSQLPKDRFSAERLKGVDSTLKIQPAKLEDSAVYLCASSFTSYEQYFGPGTRLTVT.

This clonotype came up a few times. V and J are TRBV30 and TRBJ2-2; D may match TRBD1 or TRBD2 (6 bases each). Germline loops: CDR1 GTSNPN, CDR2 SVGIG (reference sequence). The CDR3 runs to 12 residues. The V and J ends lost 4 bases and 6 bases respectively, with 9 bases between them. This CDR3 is CAWTRGAGELFF. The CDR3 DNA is TGTGCCTGGACAAGGGGGGCCGGGGAGCTGTTTTTT.

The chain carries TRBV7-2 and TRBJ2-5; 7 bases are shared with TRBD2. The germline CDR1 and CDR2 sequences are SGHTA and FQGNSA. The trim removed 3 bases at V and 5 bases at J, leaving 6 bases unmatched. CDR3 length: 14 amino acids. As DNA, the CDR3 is TGTGCCAGCAGCTTGGGACTACCGAAGGAGACCCAGTACTTC. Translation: CASSLGLPKETQYF.

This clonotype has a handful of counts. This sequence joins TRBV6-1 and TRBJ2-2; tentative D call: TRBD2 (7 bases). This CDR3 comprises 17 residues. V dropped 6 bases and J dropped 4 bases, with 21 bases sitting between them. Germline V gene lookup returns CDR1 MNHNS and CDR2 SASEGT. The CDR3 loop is CASRPPRGGTGTGELFF. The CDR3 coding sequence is TGTGCCAGCAGGCCACCTAGGGGGGGCACGGGCACCGGGGAGCTGTTTTTT.

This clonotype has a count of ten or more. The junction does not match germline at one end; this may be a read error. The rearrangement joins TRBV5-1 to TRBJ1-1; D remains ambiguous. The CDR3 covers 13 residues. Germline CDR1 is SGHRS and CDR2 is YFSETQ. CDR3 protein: CASSLDLNTEAFF. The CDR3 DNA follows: TGTGCCAGCAGCTTGGACCTGAACACTGAAGCTTTCTTT.

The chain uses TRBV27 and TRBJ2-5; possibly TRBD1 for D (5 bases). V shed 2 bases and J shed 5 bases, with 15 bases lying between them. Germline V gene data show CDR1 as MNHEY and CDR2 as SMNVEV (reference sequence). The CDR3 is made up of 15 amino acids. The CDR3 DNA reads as TGTGCCAGCAGTTTAAAATATGGGGCATCGGAGACCCAGTACTTC. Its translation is CASSLKYGASETQYF.

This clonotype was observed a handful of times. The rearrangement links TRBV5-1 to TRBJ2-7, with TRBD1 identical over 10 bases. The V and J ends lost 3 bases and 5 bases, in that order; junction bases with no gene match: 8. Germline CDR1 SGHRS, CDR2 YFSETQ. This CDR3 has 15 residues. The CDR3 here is CASSWGDRGHNEQYF. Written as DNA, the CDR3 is TGCGCCAGCAGCTGGGGGGACAGGGGTCACAACGAGCAGTACTTC.

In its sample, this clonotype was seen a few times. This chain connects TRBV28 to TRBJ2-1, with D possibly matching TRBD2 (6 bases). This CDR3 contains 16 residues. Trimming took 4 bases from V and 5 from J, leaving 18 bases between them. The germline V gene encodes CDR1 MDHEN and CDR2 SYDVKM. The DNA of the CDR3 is TGTGCCAGCAGTTCTCAAAAAGGCGGGGAACACAATGAGCAGTTCTTC. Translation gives CASSSQKGGEHNEQFF.

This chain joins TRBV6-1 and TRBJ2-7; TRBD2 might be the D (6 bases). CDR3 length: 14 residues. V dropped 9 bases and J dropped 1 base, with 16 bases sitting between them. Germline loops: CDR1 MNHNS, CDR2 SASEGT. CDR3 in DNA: TGTGCCAGTCTCGGGGGTCTCAGGTCCTACGAGCAGTACTTC. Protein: CASLGGLRSYEQYF.

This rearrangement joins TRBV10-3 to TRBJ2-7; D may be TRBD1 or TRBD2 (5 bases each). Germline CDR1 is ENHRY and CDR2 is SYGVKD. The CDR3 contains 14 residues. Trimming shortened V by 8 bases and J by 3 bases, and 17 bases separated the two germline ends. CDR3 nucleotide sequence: TGTGCCATCGGTCCGGGACGCACACTCTACGAGCAGTACTTC. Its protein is CAIGPGRTLYEQYF.

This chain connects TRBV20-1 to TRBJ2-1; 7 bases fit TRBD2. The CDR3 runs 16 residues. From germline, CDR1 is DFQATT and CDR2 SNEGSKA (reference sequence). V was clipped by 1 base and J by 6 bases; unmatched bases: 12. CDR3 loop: CSARVGGTLSGNEQFF. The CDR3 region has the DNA TGCAGTGCTAGAGTGGGGGGGACTCTAAGTGGCAATGAGCAGTTCTTC.

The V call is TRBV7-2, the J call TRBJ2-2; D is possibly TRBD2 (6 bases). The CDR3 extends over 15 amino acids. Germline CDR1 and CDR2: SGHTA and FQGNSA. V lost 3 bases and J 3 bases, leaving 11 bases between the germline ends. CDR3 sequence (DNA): TGTGCCAGCAGCTTTTCAGGGAGGTACACCGGGGAGCTGTTTTTT. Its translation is CASSFSGRYTGELFF.